This T cell receptor beta chain was captured in a study of T cell responses to AZD1222 COVID-19 vaccine. General observations from the study: AZD1222 recipients seropositive at baseline numbered only 5 to 7.

TCRdb's copy holds only in-frame clones and misses some; the assay was immunoSEQ multiplex PCR. The table records tens of thousands of clones, more than 80% of them present only once. Worth noting for this clone: Its matching antigen is unknown.

V was shortened by 8 bases and J by 6 bases, with 14 bases between the two germline ends. Germline CDR1 and CDR2: MDHEN and SYDVKM. The CDR3 loop spans 13 amino acids. Sample: peripheral blood, taken on day 0 of AZD1222 vaccination. The V call is TRBV28, the J call TRBJ2-1, with D possibly TRBD2 on 5 matching bases. The receptor's source is an adult in good health. The DNA of the CDR3 is TGTGCCAGCTGTGGACTCACATCCAATGAGCAGTTCTTC. This gives the protein CASCGLTSNEQFF.